This TCR beta chain emerged from a study of T cell responses to AZD1222 COVID-19 vaccine. Assay used: immunoSEQ multiplex PCR; TCRdb lists only in-frame clones, some missing. Found here are about 130,000 clones, approximately 85% of them singletons; the top ten hold about 17%. V lost 6 bases and J 1 base, leaving 10 bases between the germline ends. The length of the CDR3 is 14 residues. Germline lookup yields CDR1 MNHEY and CDR2 SVGAGI. Study-level results: Spike as a whole was targeted by vaccine-associated CD4 TCRs, dominant at 160-218 and 743-854. Once two AZD1222 doses were given, Spike-specific TCR breadth and depth went up. Samples come after the peak T cell response, not at day 14.

In regard to this clone: What it binds is not known.

The chain links TRBV6-5 to TRBJ1-3; D not certain. The starting material was peripheral blood, obtained on day 0 of MenACWY control vaccination. This clonotype was sampled from an adult in good health. CDR3 loop: CASSPLKSGNTIYF. The CDR3 DNA follows: TGTGCCAGCAGCCCACTGAAGTCTGGAAACACCATATATTTT.